These 18 T cell receptor beta chains were sequenced from one sample in a study of blood T cell repertoires in COVID-19. The table came from immunoSEQ multiplex PCR; TCRdb's copy has only in-frame clones and leaves some out. The profile shows some 340,000 clones, about four fifths of them singletons. The sample taken for sequencing was PBMCs or T cells enriched from blood (not recorded which). The source of these receptors is a woman aged 50 to 60 who had recovered from COVID-19.

This chain uses TRBV29-1 with TRBJ2-6; the match to TRBD1 covers 9 bases. CDR1 is SQVTM, CDR2 ANQGSEA, per germline. The CDR3 contains 17 residues. V lost 7 bases and J lost 0; bases outside the gene matches: 10. The CDR3 nucleotides read TGCAGCGAACATTGGGACAGGGCTTCCTCTGGGGCCAACGTCCTGACTTTC. It encodes CSEHWDRASSGANVLTF.

A remark on this clone: At one boundary the junction diverges from the germline segment, which might be a read error. The genes are TRBV2 and TRBJ2-3; 8 bases match TRBD2. The CDR3 sequence is 11 residues long. CDR1 and CDR2 from the germline V gene are SNHLY and FYNNEI. CDR3 region: CASGQRELKNF. The CDR3 region has the DNA TGTGCCAGCGGTCAGCGGGAGCTTAAGAATTTT.

V is TRBV27 and J is TRBJ1-1; D possibly corresponds to TRBD1 (5 bases). V lost 6 bases to trimming and J lost 0 bases, with 11 bases between them. Germline V gives CDR1 MNHEY, CDR2 SMNVEV (reference sequence). CDR3 length: 14 amino acids. CDR3 sequence: CASSPSGVNTEAFF. CDR3 DNA sequence: TGTGCCAGCAGCCCGTCGGGGGTGAACACTGAAGCTTTCTTT.

The chain is built from TRBV5-1 and TRBJ1-3; weak D call: TRBD1 (6 bases). Trimming took 0 bases from V and 3 from J, leaving 10 bases between them. The CDR3 loop spans 15 amino acids. Germline V gene data show CDR1 as SGHRS and CDR2 as YFSETQ. DNA of the CDR3: TGCGCCAGCAGCTTGGGGACAGCGCTTGGAAACACCATATATTTT. Translation: CASSLGTALGNTIYF. Using reference TRBV5-1 and TRBJ1-3 for the parts outside the CDR3, the full variable domain is KAGVTQTPRYLIKTRGQQVTLSCSPISGHRSVSWYQQTPGQGLQFLFEYFSETQRNKGNFPGRFSGRQFSNSRSEMNVSTLELGDSALYLCASSLGTALGNTIYFGEGSWLTVV.

J is TRBJ1-4 and V is TRBV7-2; no clear D gene. Germline values: CDR1 SGHTA, CDR2 FQGNSA. Trimming pared 1 base from V and 3 bases from J, leaving 15 bases between. CDR3 length: 17 residues. CDR3 sequence reads: CASSLGSGPGSNEKLFF. CDR3 in DNA: TGTGCCAGCAGCTTAGGTTCAGGTCCGGGATCTAATGAAAAACTGTTTTTT.

This clone has just a few counts. The gene calls are TRBV7-2 and TRBJ2-1, with D perhaps matching TRBD2 (5 bases). CDR3 size: 13 residues. Germline values: CDR1 SGHTA, CDR2 FQGNSA. V lost 4 bases, J lost 10 bases, and 14 bases lay in between. CDR3 sequence (DNA): TGTGCCAGCAGCTCGCTCGGGGTTAGGGAGCAGTTCTTC. Protein: CASSSLGVREQFF.

This chain uses TRBV18 with TRBJ2-1; 13 positions match TRBD2. The CDR3 runs 16 residues. V dropped 6 bases and J dropped 7; count of bases not matched to a gene: 9. The V gene's germline CDR1 is KGHSH and CDR2 LQKENI. Written as DNA, the CDR3 is TGTGCCAGCTCCCCCGGACTAGCGGGAGTATATAATGAGCAGTTCTTC. It is translated as CASSPGLAGVYNEQFF.

The CDR3 DNA is TGTGCCAGCAGCCGCCGGGACAGCTACGAGCAGTACTTC. As protein: CASSRRDSYEQYF. This chain joins TRBV5-4 and TRBJ2-7; 7 nucleotides line up with TRBD1. CDR3 length equals 13 residues. Per germline, CDR1 SGHNT and CDR2 YYREEE (reference sequence). The trim removed 4 bases at V and 3 bases at J, leaving 4 bases unmatched.

This CDR3 reads CAWSGRSNQPQHF. CDR3 nucleotides: TGTGCCTGGAGTGGCAGGAGCAATCAGCCCCAGCATTTT. The J gene is TRBJ1-5, the V gene TRBV30; no firm D call. The CDR3 contains 13 residues. Germline V gene data show CDR1 as GTSNPN and CDR2 as SVGIG (reference sequence). Trimming left V 1 base short and J 1 base short, with 5 bases between.

This clone was detected once. The rearrangement uses TRBV7-2 and TRBJ1-1; perhaps TRBD1 as D (6 bases). Germline assignment: CDR1 SGHTA and CDR2 FQGNSA. This CDR3 has 12 amino acids. The germline V and J ends were trimmed by 5 bases and 7 bases, with 11 bases remaining between them. CDR3 DNA: TGTGCCAGCAGCCCCCAAGGGGGTGAAGCTTTCTTT. This codes for CASSPQGGEAFF.

The gene calls are TRBV5-1 and TRBJ1-1, with D perhaps TRBD1 (6 bases). V was clipped by 3 bases and J by 3 bases, with 15 bases between them. Germline V gene data show CDR1 as SGHRS and CDR2 as YFSETQ. This CDR3 comprises 15 residues. The CDR3 coding sequence is TGCGCCAGCAGCTCACAGGGAGTCACGTACACTGAAGCTTTCTTT. Its protein is CASSSQGVTYTEAFF.

This clone was seen a single time. Other DNA variants within this sample encode the same CDR3. The chain is built from TRBV2 and TRBJ2-1, with 7 bases fitting TRBD2. Unmatched junction bases numbered 2, after V lost 1 base and J lost 2 bases. CDR3 size: 15 residues. Germline assignment: CDR1 SNHLY and CDR2 FYNNEI. Here the CDR3 DNA reads TGTGCCAGCAGTGAAGGCCGGGGGGCCTACAATGAGCAGTTCTTC. Encoded protein: CASSEGRGAYNEQFF.

This chain links TRBV5-1 with TRBJ2-6, with TRBD2 matching 11 bases. Germline CDR1 and CDR2: SGHRS and YFSETQ. Trimming at V came to 2 bases and at J to 2 bases, leaving 0 bases not matched to a gene. There are 16 residues in the CDR3. For the CDR3, the DNA is TGCGCCAGCAGCTTACTAGCGGGAGCTGGGGCCAACGTCCTGACTTTC. Translation: CASSLLAGAGANVLTF. The full variable domain, in which reference TRBV5-1 and TRBJ2-6 provide the parts outside the CDR3, is KAGVTQTPRYLIKTRGQQVTLSCSPISGHRSVSWYQQTPGQGLQFLFEYFSETQRNKGNFPGRFSGRQFSNSRSEMNVSTLELGDSALYLCASSLLAGAGANVLTFGAGSRLTVL.

This sequence joins TRBV27 and TRBJ1-1; possible D gene TRBD1, 6 bases. There are 14 residues in the CDR3. Trimming cost V 2 bases and J 5 bases, with 12 bases left between them. Germline CDR1 is MNHEY and CDR2 is SMNVEV (reference sequence). For the CDR3, the DNA is TGTGCCAGCAGTTTAGATAGGGGGGGAACTGAAGCTTTCTTT. Amino acid sequence: CASSLDRGGTEAFF.

The rearrangement uses TRBV9 and TRBJ1-1, with 7 bases identical to TRBD1. The CDR3 covers 15 residues. The V and J ends lost 3 bases and 3 bases, in that order; junction bases with no gene match: 8. Germline V gene lookup returns CDR1 SGDLS and CDR2 YYNGEE. The CDR3 bases are TGTGCCAGCAGCGGTCGTAAGGGGGCCGACACTGAAGCTTTCTTT. Encoded protein: CASSGRKGADTEAFF.

The V gene is TRBV19, the J gene TRBJ1-3; TRBD1 matches at 10 bases. CDR3 length equals 20 residues. Germline V lookup: CDR1 LNHDA, CDR2 SQIVND (reference sequence). The junction had 21 bases not matched to a gene; V was cut back by 9 bases and J by 1 base. DNA of the CDR3: TGTGCCAGCATACCTCTTCCGGGACAGGGGAACGGGGCGTCTGGAAACACCATATATTTT. The encoded protein is CASIPLPGQGNGASGNTIYF.

This clone is a singleton in its sample. The V and J genes are TRBV5-1 and TRBJ1-1; D remains ambiguous. Germline CDR1 and CDR2: SGHRS and YFSETQ. This CDR3 has 11 residues. Trimming removed 5 bases from V and 8 bases from J, with 10 bases in between. CDR3 sequence reads: CASRYGREAFF. The CDR3 DNA reads TGCGCCAGCAGATATGGGAGGGAAGCTTTCTTT.

The chain is built from TRBV9 and TRBJ2-1, with 13 bases lining up with TRBD2. The CDR3 runs 15 residues. Per germline, CDR1 SGDLS and CDR2 YYNGEE. V lost 4 bases to trimming and J lost 6 bases; unmatched junction nucleotides: 4. In DNA, the CDR3 is TGTGCCAGCAGCTATGGACTAGCGGGAGTCAATGAGCAGTTCTTC. Translating gives CASSYGLAGVNEQFF.